These 22 T cell receptor beta chains came from one sample sequenced in a study of T cell responses to AZD1222 COVID-19 vaccine (dated by TCRdb to 2020 to 2022). The library came from the immunoSEQ multiplex PCR assay. In TCRdb, the immuneACCESS table is reduced to in-frame sequences with V and J assigned. These tables do not hold every clone; where another copy was compared, an unresolved V gene accounts for under half, and the others remain unexplained. This sample lists some 100,000 clones; around 90% were detected once. The ten largest account for 16% of the sample. What the time point label conveys for this sample: baseline before first vaccination. This material consisted of peripheral blood, taken on day 0 of AZD1222 vaccination. The receptors originated from an adult in good health.

In nucleotides, the CDR3 is TGTGCCAGCAGCGCAAGGACGAGTTTCTCTGGAAACACCATATATTTT. Translated, it gives CASSARTSFSGNTIYF. The V and J genes are TRBV9 and TRBJ1-3; no firm D call. CDR3 length: 16 amino acids. The V end lost 3 bases, the J end lost 0 bases, and 13 bases lay between the germline ends. CDR1 SGDLS and CDR2 YYNGEE come from the germline V gene.

V gene TRBV18 combines with J gene TRBJ2-7; 7 nucleotides line up with TRBD2. V was pared by 6 bases and J by 2 bases, with 4 bases of the junction left unmatched. The CDR3 length is 13 residues. The germline V gene encodes CDR1 KGHSH and CDR2 LQKENI. The CDR3, as DNA: TGTGCCAGCTCCCGGGGAGGGACCTACGAGCAGTACTTC. Translating gives CASSRGGTYEQYF.

The chain recombines TRBV10-3 with TRBJ1-1, with 8 bases identical to TRBD1. The length of the CDR3 is 14 residues. Germline trimming cut 4 bases from V and 3 bases from J; bases unmatched to any gene: 4. Germline CDR1 reads ENHRY; CDR2 reads SYGVKD. In DNA form, the CDR3 reads TGTGCCATCAGTGGTGGACAGGGATACACTGAAGCTTTCTTT. Its protein product is CAISGGQGYTEAFF.

The chain is built from TRBV9 and TRBJ2-1, with 7 positions matching TRBD1. Germline-derived CDR1 and CDR2 are SGDLS and YYNGEE. There are 15 residues in the CDR3. The V and J ends lost 0 bases and 5 bases, in that order; junction bases with no gene match: 5. CDR3 coding DNA: TGTGCCAGCAGCGTAGCTTCGGGACAGAACAATGAGCAGTTCTTC. Translated, it gives CASSVASGQNNEQFF.

This chain joins TRBV4-2 and TRBJ1-1; D remains unclear. With 3 bases removed from V and 8 bases from J, the gap between germline ends came to 19 bases. Germline V gives CDR1 LGHNA, CDR2 YNFKEQ. The CDR3 loop spans 15 amino acids. In DNA form, the CDR3 reads TGTGCCAGCAGCCAGACGGGAGGAAACGGTCTCGAAGCTTTCTTT. This encodes CASSQTGGNGLEAFF.

This sequence joins TRBV2 and TRBJ1-3; 7 nucleotides match TRBD1. CDR1 and CDR2 (germline): SNHLY, FYNNEI. V was clipped by 4 bases and J by 0 bases; unmatched bases: 9. The CDR3 consists of 17 residues. The CDR3 here is CASSARQGLFSGNTIYF. CDR3 coding DNA: TGTGCCAGCAGTGCTCGACAGGGACTCTTCTCTGGAAACACCATATATTTT.

The rearrangement uses TRBV6-6 and TRBJ2-7, with D possibly being TRBD1 (5 bases). Trimming shortened V by 4 bases and J by 5 bases, and 15 bases separated the two germline ends. The germline gives CDR1 MNHNY, CDR2 SVGAGI (reference sequence). CDR3 length equals 14 residues. The DNA of the CDR3 is TGTGCCAGCAGTTCTGGGGCAGGGCTCAACGAGCAGTACTTC. Its protein is CASSSGAGLNEQYF.

The gene calls are TRBV23-1 and TRBJ2-7; D remains unclear. TRBV23-1 is flagged as an ORF with uncertain function. This CDR3 comprises 11 residues. The V end was cut by 4 bases, the J end by 5 bases, with 6 bases between. CDR3: CASSRTDEQYF. Written as DNA, the CDR3 is TGCGCCAGCAGTCGCACGGACGAGCAGTACTTC.

The J gene is TRBJ1-1, the V gene TRBV19; tentative D call: TRBD1 (5 bases). The V gene lost 7 bases and the J gene lost 4 bases, with 16 bases spanning the gap. CDR1 LNHDA and CDR2 SQIVND come from the germline V gene (reference sequence). The CDR3 is made up of 14 amino acids. The CDR3 reads CASKGHGLPTEAFF. CDR3 coding DNA: TGTGCCAGTAAAGGACATGGGCTCCCCACTGAAGCTTTCTTT.

This clone was found a few times. The genes are TRBV6-5 and TRBJ1-1, with 10 nucleotides matching TRBD1. V was clipped by 6 bases and J by 7 bases; unmatched bases: 11. The germline V gene has CDR1 MNHEY and CDR2 SVGAGI. The CDR3 loop spans 15 amino acids. The CDR3 region has the DNA TGTGCCAGCAGCCAGCCGGGACAGGGGCCGTTTGAAGCTTTCTTT. Translated, it gives CASSQPGQGPFEAFF.

This clone was recorded many times. The chain has TRBV28 and TRBJ1-2, with D unclear. Trimming removed 3 bases at V and 4 bases at J, with 12 bases between. The CDR3 is 14 residues long. Germline V gene data show CDR1 as MDHEN and CDR2 as SYDVKM. CDR3 nucleotide sequence: TGTGCCAGCAGTTTCCGGGCAGCACCCTATGGCTACACCTTC. Amino acids: CASSFRAAPYGYTF.

CDR3 protein: CASSYSGGGASTEAFF. The CDR3 DNA reads as TGTGCCAGCAGTTACTCAGGTGGGGGGGCTAGCACTGAAGCTTTCTTT. V is TRBV6-5 and J is TRBJ1-1; possibly TRBD1 for D (6 bases). The CDR3 is 16 residues long. In germline, CDR1 is MNHEY, CDR2 SVGAGI. The V and J ends lost 0 bases and 4 bases respectively, with 15 bases between them.

The rearrangement links TRBV5-4 to TRBJ2-5; maybe TRBD1 (7 bases). Trimming removed 0 bases at V and 1 base at J, with 10 bases between. From germline, CDR1 is SGHNT and CDR2 YYREEE (reference sequence). This CDR3 has 15 amino acids. CDR3 nucleotides: TGTGCCAGCAGCTTGGACAGGGGACTCCAAGAGACCCAGTACTTC. The encoded protein is CASSLDRGLQETQYF. Combining the CDR3 with reference TRBV5-4 and TRBJ2-5 gives the whole variable domain ETGVTQSPTHLIKTRGQQVTLRCSSQSGHNTVSWYQQALGQGPQFIFQYYREEENGRGNFPPRFSGLQFPNYSSELNVNALELDDSALYLCASSLDRGLQETQYFGPGTRLLVL.

This rearrangement joins TRBV2 to TRBJ2-6, with D uncertain. The CDR3 consists of 14 residues. Trimming left V 5 bases short and J 0 bases short, with 5 bases between. CDR1 is SNHLY, CDR2 FYNNEI, per germline. The CDR3 DNA reads as TGTGCCAGCAGTTTTATCTCTGGGGCCAACGTCCTGACTTTC. Its protein product is CASSFISGANVLTF.

This clone has a single count. The chain links TRBV7-9 to TRBJ1-6; TRBD1 is a possible D gene (6 bases). The CDR3 is made up of 16 amino acids. V dropped 2 bases and J dropped 6 bases, with 14 bases sitting between them. Per germline, CDR1 SEHNR and CDR2 FQNEAQ (reference sequence). This chain's CDR3 is CASSLFVGAINSPLHF. CDR3 DNA sequence: TGTGCCAGCAGCTTATTCGTGGGGGCCATTAATTCACCCCTCCACTTT.

The CDR3 sequence: CASSKGQVRNTIYF. The CDR3 nucleotides read TGTGCCAGCAGCAAGGGACAGGTCCGAAACACCATATATTTT. V is TRBV3-1 (or the pseudogene TRBV3-2) and J is TRBJ1-3; 8 nucleotides align to TRBD1. The trim removed 5 bases at V and 5 bases at J, leaving 5 bases unmatched. The CDR3 consists of 14 residues. Germline V gene sequence: CDR1 LGHDT, CDR2 YNNKEL (reference sequence).

The CDR3 sequence is CASSAGHVGHYEQYF. The CDR3, as DNA: TGTGCCAGCAGCGCAGGACACGTAGGGCACTACGAGCAGTACTTC. V and J are TRBV5-6 and TRBJ2-7; D might be TRBD1 (5 bases). V dropped 4 bases and J dropped 3 bases, with 17 bases sitting between them. CDR1 and CDR2 from the germline V gene are SGHDT and YYEEEE. The CDR3 has 15 residues.

The genes are TRBV7-6 and TRBJ1-1; tentatively, D is TRBD1 (6 bases). Germline V gene sequence: CDR1 SGHVS, CDR2 FNYEAQ. Trimming removed 5 bases from V and 0 bases from J, with 10 bases in between. CDR3 size: 14 residues. CDR3 amino acids: CASSAQGMNTEAFF. CDR3 DNA: TGTGCCAGCAGCGCCCAGGGGATGAACACTGAAGCTTTCTTT.

V usage is TRBV9 and J usage is TRBJ2-3; D is undetermined. Trimming cost V 0 bases and J 5 bases, with 7 bases left between them. Per germline, CDR1 SGDLS and CDR2 YYNGEE. This CDR3 is built from 13 residues. CDR3 sequence (DNA): TGTGCCAGCAGCGTAGAAGGTGGAGATACGCAGTATTTT. Residues: CASSVEGGDTQYF.

The rearrangement uses TRBV5-1 and TRBJ2-2; perhaps TRBD2 as D (6 bases). The ends were cut back, 2 bases at V and 1 base at J, with 12 bases in the middle. CDR1 SGHRS and CDR2 YFSETQ come from the germline V gene. The CDR3 is made up of 16 amino acids. CDR3 in amino acids: CASSFLARGNTGELFF. CDR3 DNA: TGCGCCAGCAGCTTTCTAGCGAGAGGGAACACCGGGGAGCTGTTTTTT.

The rearrangement joins TRBV5-1 to TRBJ2-2; 10 nucleotides line up with TRBD2. Germline loops: CDR1 SGHRS, CDR2 YFSETQ. The CDR3 spans 17 residues. V shed 0 bases, J shed 6 bases, and the junction held 8 bases outside the gene matches. The CDR3 region is CASSLVLAGLEAGELFF. The CDR3 DNA sequence: TGCGCCAGCAGCTTGGTACTAGCGGGATTGGAGGCCGGGGAGCTGTTTTTT.

V and J are TRBV28 and TRBJ2-7; 14 bases are a match to TRBD2. There are 15 residues in the CDR3. Trimming at V came to 6 bases and at J to 5 bases, leaving 6 bases not matched to a gene. CDR1 MDHEN and CDR2 SYDVKM come from the germline V gene. The CDR3 reads CASSGTSGSTHEQYF. DNA for the CDR3: TGTGCCAGCAGCGGGACTAGCGGGAGTACCCACGAGCAGTACTTC.